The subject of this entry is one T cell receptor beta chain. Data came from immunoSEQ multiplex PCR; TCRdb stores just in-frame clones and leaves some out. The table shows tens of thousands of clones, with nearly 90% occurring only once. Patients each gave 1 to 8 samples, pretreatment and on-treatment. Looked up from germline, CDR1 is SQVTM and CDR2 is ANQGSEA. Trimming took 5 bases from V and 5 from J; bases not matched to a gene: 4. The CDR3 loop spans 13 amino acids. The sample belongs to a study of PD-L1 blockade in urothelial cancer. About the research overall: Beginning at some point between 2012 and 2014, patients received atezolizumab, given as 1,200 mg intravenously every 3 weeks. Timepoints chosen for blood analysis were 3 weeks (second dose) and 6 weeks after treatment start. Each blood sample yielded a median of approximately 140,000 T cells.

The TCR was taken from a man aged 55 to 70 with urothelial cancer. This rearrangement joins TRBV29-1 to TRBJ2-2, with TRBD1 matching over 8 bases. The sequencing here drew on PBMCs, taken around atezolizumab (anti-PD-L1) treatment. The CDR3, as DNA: TGCAGCGTTAGACAGGGGCGAACCGGGGAGCTGTTTTTT. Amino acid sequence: CSVRQGRTGELFF.